These T cell receptor beta chains were read from a single sample in a study of vaccination effects on CD4 cells after COVID-19. No antigen has been identified for these receptors. Sequencing used immunoSEQ multiplex PCR; TCRdb keeps in-frame clones, though not all of them. The sample yields under 20,000 clones, roughly 72% seen once. Sequencing used CD4+ T cells from PBMCs cultured with SARS-CoV-2 spike peptides, obtained before COVID-19 vaccination. Receptor source: a human donor who had a prior SARS-CoV-2 infection. Each CDR3 is given with its conserved first and last residue. A D gene is named only where the DNA matches it firmly. Where a row states a size, it is once, few, many or the class of an expanded clone; other rows omit it.

v_gene	abundance	len	j_gene	d_gene	CDR3nt	CDR3aa
TRBV5-1	.	13	TRBJ2-1	.	TGCGCCAGTGGGTTGGGGGCAGACAATGAGCAGTTCTTC	CASGLGADNEQFF
TRBV18	once	15	TRBJ2-3	.	TGTGCCAGCCAACCAGGCAGCCTGGGGCCAGATACGCAGTATTTT	CASQPGSLGPDTQYF
TRBV5-4	.	16	TRBJ1-5	TRBD1	TGTGCCAGCAGTGGGACAGGGAGGTATATATTTCAGCCCCAGCATTTT	CASSGTGRYIFQPQHF
TRBV7-9	.	16	TRBJ2-3	.	TGTGCCAGCACCCGCCTAGGACGGCGAGCCCCAGATACGCAGTATTTT	CASTRLGRRAPDTQYF
TRBV29-1	.	12	TRBJ2-3	.	TGCAGCGTTGATGCAGGCACAGATACGCAGTATTTT	CSVDAGTDTQYF
TRBV18	few	15	TRBJ2-7	TRBD2	TGTGCCAGCTCACCGACCACTAGCGGATATGGCGAGCAGTACTTC	CASSPTTSGYGEQYF
TRBV19	few	15	TRBJ1-6	.	TGTGCCAGTAGTATGGCAGGGGAGGAGAATTCACCCCTCCACTTT	CASSMAGEENSPLHF
TRBV18	.	13	TRBJ2-7	.	TGTGCCAGCTCACCACCTAACGTCCACGAGCAGTACTTC	CASSPPNVHEQYF
TRBV24-1	.	17	TRBJ2-1	.	TGTGCCACCAGTGACTTGGGGAGGGGGCCCAGGTCGAATGAGCAGTTCTTC	CATSDLGRGPRSNEQFF
TRBV9	.	13	TRBJ2-7	.	TGTGCCAGCAGCGTAAACCCCGGCGACGAGCAGTACTTC	CASSVNPGDEQYF
TRBV6-2/TRBV6-3	.	11	TRBJ2-7	.	TGTGCCAGCAGCCCCAAACTACAGCAGTACTTC	CASSPKLQQYF
TRBV7-6	few	15	TRBJ1-1	.	TGTGCCAGCAGCGCCGAAGGGTCCCAGAACACTGAAGCTTTCTTT	CASSAEGSQNTEAFF
TRBV4-3	.	14	TRBJ1-1	TRBD1	TGCGCCAGCAGCCAAGAAATTTTTCGGACAGGGAGTTTCTTT	CASSQEIFRTGSFF
TRBV6-5	once	16	TRBJ1-2	TRBD1	TGTGCCAGCAGTTACGTAGGGGTCGGCAGGGGGAAAGGCTACACCTTC	CASSYVGVGRGKGYTF
TRBV5-1	.	14	TRBJ2-3	.	TGCGCCAGCAGCTTGTCACAAGAAACAGATACGCAGTATTTT	CASSLSQETDTQYF
TRBV5-6	.	17	TRBJ1-3	.	TGTGCCAGCAGCTTGGTCTCATCGCTAAACTCTGGAAACACCATATATTTT	CASSLVSSLNSGNTIYF
TRBV2	.	12	TRBJ2-2	.	TGTGCCAGCAGCGCAGACACCGGGGAGCTGTTTTTT	CASSADTGELFF
TRBV5-1	.	15	TRBJ2-5	.	TGCGCCAGCAGCTTGGGGGGGTCGGACCAAGAGACCCAGTACTTC	CASSLGGSDQETQYF
TRBV11-2	.	13	TRBJ1-1	.	TGTGCCAGCAGCTTAGAGGACTGGACCGAAGCTTTCTTT	CASSLEDWTEAFF
TRBV2	.	16	TRBJ1-1	.	TGTGCCAGCAGTGAAGAGGGAGGGAGGTTTTTTACTGAAGCTTTCTTT	CASSEEGGRFFTEAFF
TRBV4-1	few	11	TRBJ2-1	.	TGCGCCAGCAGCCTTTACAATGAGCAGTTCTTC	CASSLYNEQFF
TRBV21-1	.	14	TRBJ1-2	.	TGTGCCAGCAGCGCGGAAGGGGGCTCCTATGGCTACACCTTC	CASSAEGGSYGYTF
TRBV10-1	.	12	TRBJ1-1	.	TGCGCCAGCAGAAGACAGGCCACTGAAGCTTTCTTT	CASRRQATEAFF
TRBV15	.	17	TRBJ2-3	TRBD2	TGTGCCACCAGCAGAGATCGACCGGGACTAGGGGGAGATACGCAGTATTTT	CATSRDRPGLGGDTQYF
TRBV23-1	.	11	TRBJ2-7	.	TGCGCCAGCAGTCAATCTGCGGAGCAGTACTTC	CASSQSAEQYF
TRBV19	.	15	TRBJ2-2	.	TGTGCCAGTAGTATTGGGGGGCTAATCACCGGGGAGCTGTTTTTT	CASSIGGLITGELFF
TRBV2	.	11	TRBJ2-3	.	TGTGCCAGCGCCCTCTCAGATACGCAGTATTTT	CASALSDTQYF
TRBV28	.	15	TRBJ2-1	.	TGTGCCAGCAGTACCCTGGAGGGAGCGACCTCCGAGCAGTTCTTC	CASSTLEGATSEQFF
TRBV2	.	15	TRBJ1-2	TRBD1	TGTGCCAGCAGGGCCCCGGGGACAGCTAACTATGGCTACACCTTC	CASRAPGTANYGYTF
TRBV2	.	15	TRBJ1-6	.	TGTGCCAGCAGTGAACGGGCCCTGAGGAATTCACCCCTCCACTTT	CASSERALRNSPLHF
TRBV7-9	.	19	TRBJ2-5	TRBD2	TGTGCCAGCAGCTCACCTCCGGCGGGAGGGCCCTTGTATTTCGTTTCCCAGTACTTC	CASSSPPAGGPLYFVSQYF
TRBV30	once	18	TRBJ1-5	TRBD1	TGTGCCTGGAGTGCCTGGACAGGGGCTATCTATAGCAATCAGCCCCAGCATTTT	CAWSAWTGAIYSNQPQHF
TRBV4-2	.	14	TRBJ1-4	.	TGTGCCAGCAGCCTTCGACAGAGTTGGGAAAAACTGTTTTTT	CASSLRQSWEKLFF
TRBV5-1	.	15	TRBJ2-7	.	TGCGCCAGCAGCTTGGCCGTAGGGGCTCAATACGAGCAGTACTTC	CASSLAVGAQYEQYF
TRBV2	.	15	TRBJ1-5	.	TGTGCCAGCAAAGGGGGATGGGCACGAAATCAGCCCCAGCATTTT	CASKGGWARNQPQHF
TRBV10-3	.	15	TRBJ2-1	TRBD2	TGTGCCATCAGGGAAACTAGCGGGGGGTCCAATGAGCAGTTCTTC	CAIRETSGGSNEQFF
TRBV7-3	.	15	TRBJ2-3	.	TGTGCCAGCAGCTTAGGGGGAGGACTGACAGATACGCAGTATTTT	CASSLGGGLTDTQYF
TRBV12-2	few	12	TRBJ1-2	.	TGTGCAAGTCGTAGCAGAGACTATGGCTACACCTTC	CASRSRDYGYTF